A selection of T cell receptor beta chains follows, all from one sample in a study of blood T cell repertoires in COVID-19. TCRdb's copy holds only in-frame clones and misses some; the assay was immunoSEQ multiplex PCR. The sample consists of over 200,000 clones, about 90% of them appearing once. Sequencing used PBMCs or T cells enriched from blood (not recorded which). The receptors shown here come from a woman aged 30 to 39 with acute COVID-19. The CDR3 runs from the conserved cysteine through the conserved F or W. D genes are given only for firm matches. Clone size is not always given. Where it is, it says once, few, many or a class for expanded clones.

j_gene,abundance,d_gene,len,v_gene,CDR3nt,CDR3aa
TRBJ1-6,NA,TRBD1,15,TRBV4-1,TGCGCCAGCAGCCCCCGACAGGGGGCGAATTCACCCCTCCACTTT,CASSPRQGANSPLHF
TRBJ1-5,NA,TRBD1,16,TRBV4-3,TGCGCCAGCAGCCAAGATCTTAGGGGGCACAATCAGCCCCAGCATTTT,CASSQDLRGHNQPQHF
TRBJ2-2,few,NA,12,TRBV4-1,TGCGCCAGCAGCCCGGACACCGGGGAGCTGTTTTTT,CASSPDTGELFF
TRBJ2-3,NA,NA,15,TRBV9,TGTGCCAGCAGCGTCGTAGGGACTGGAACAGATACGCAGTATTTT,CASSVVGTGTDTQYF
TRBJ1-4,NA,NA,14,TRBV19,TGTGCCAGTTCTCCCTCCCCGGGAGATGAAAAACTGTTTTTT,CASSPSPGDEKLFF
TRBJ2-7,NA,NA,14,TRBV2,TGTGCCAGCAACTGGCAGACTGACTCCTACGAGCAGTACTTC,CASNWQTDSYEQYF
TRBJ1-4,once,NA,18,TRBV7-8,TGTGCCAGCAGCTTGGCTCCCCCGGGCGGGATAGTTACTGAAAAACTGTTTTTT,CASSLAPPGGIVTEKLFF
TRBJ1-5,NA,NA,14,TRBV9,TGTGCCAGCAGCAACAGCTATAGCAATCAGCCCCAGCATTTT,CASSNSYSNQPQHF
TRBJ1-4,NA,TRBD1,18,TRBV5-1,TGCGCCAGCAGCCGCACAGGGCAGGGGGCACCAACTAATGAAAAACTGTTTTTT,CASSRTGQGAPTNEKLFF
TRBJ2-5,NA,TRBD2,15,TRBV7-2,TGTGCCAGCAGCTTACGCGGGGGGGCTGGTGAGACCCAGTACTTC,CASSLRGGAGETQYF
TRBJ2-4,NA,NA,14,TRBV5-5,TGTGCCAGCAGCTCGGACCTCAGGGTAAACATTCAGTACTTC,CASSSDLRVNIQYF
TRBJ1-2,NA,TRBD1,13,TRBV19,TGTGCCAGTAGTTTGCAGGGGGACTATGGCTACACCTTC,CASSLQGDYGYTF
TRBJ1-5,NA,TRBD1,16,TRBV9,TGTGCCAGCAGCGGAGAGCAGGGGGGAATCAATCAGCCCCAGCATTTT,CASSGEQGGINQPQHF
TRBJ1-5,NA,NA,14,TRBV18,TGTGCCAGCTCAAAAGGACATCAGGATCAGCCCCAGCATTTT,CASSKGHQDQPQHF
TRBJ2-2,NA,TRBD2,16,TRBV6-2/TRBV6-3,TGTGCCAGCAGTCGACTAGCGCAAATCGACACCGGGGAGCTGTTTTTT,CASSRLAQIDTGELFF
TRBJ1-3,NA,NA,15,TRBV5-4,TGTGCCAGCAGTCTAGGACAGAATAATGGAAACACCATATATTTT,CASSLGQNNGNTIYF
TRBJ1-1,NA,TRBD1,14,TRBV5-1,TGCGCCAGCAGCGCGGGACAGCCGAACACTGAAGCTTTCTTT,CASSAGQPNTEAFF
TRBJ2-2,NA,TRBD2,15,TRBV19,TGTGCCAGTAGTAAGACGGGGGGGCTGACCGGGGAGCTGTTTTTT,CASSKTGGLTGELFF
TRBJ2-5,NA,TRBD2,16,TRBV7-3,TGTGCCAGCAGCCCCTCCGCTAGCGGGGGACAAGAGACCCAGTACTTC,CASSPSASGGQETQYF
TRBJ1-1,NA,TRBD1,15,TRBV5-1,TGCGCCAGCAGCTGGGGGGACAGGGAGAACACTGAAGCTTTCTTT,CASSWGDRENTEAFF
TRBJ2-1,NA,TRBD2,16,TRBV4-3,TGCGCCAGCAGCCAAGATAGGTACAGGACTAGGGATGAGCAGTTCTTC,CASSQDRYRTRDEQFF
TRBJ2-2,NA,NA,12,TRBV29-1,TGCAGCTCCCTGGAGGACACCGGGGAGCTGTTTTTT,CSSLEDTGELFF
TRBJ2-2,NA,TRBD1,18,TRBV7-3,TGTGCCAGCCGAGCACCCGGGACAGATTCGGCCAACACCGGGGAGCTGTTTTTT,CASRAPGTDSANTGELFF